Each of the 17 T cell receptor beta chains below was sequenced from the same sample in a study of CD8+CD57+ T cells in acquired aplastic anemia. CD8+CD57+ cell expansion, shown by flow cytometry, had occurred in the patients selected for sequencing. The template used for profiling TCR beta VDJ and CDR3 was genomic DNA. TCRdb re-derived calls from the reads in MiXCR, one entry per CDR3 protein. The repertoire consists of 180,000 or so distinct CDR3 sequences, with more than 45% occurring once and the leading ten covering 1.1%. Sequenced input: sorted CD4+, CD8+, or CD8+CD57+ T cells (not recorded which) from PBMCs. These receptors were taken from a human donor with aplastic anemia.

This clonotype was detected ten times or more. The V call is TRBV10-3, the J call TRBJ1-2; D gene uncertain. CDR1 is ENHRY and CDR2 is SYGVKD in the germline V gene. V gave up 0 bases and J gave up 4 bases, with 12 bases separating them. This CDR3 has 15 residues. CDR3 DNA sequence: TGTGCCATCAGTGAGTCTCGCGACCTACCCTATGGCTACACCTTC. Translation gives CAISESRDLPYGYTF.

There are a few counts of this clonotype. The rearrangement links TRBV5-1 to TRBJ1-2; TRBD1 agrees at 7 bases. The CDR3 is made up of 17 amino acids. V lost 3 bases, J lost 7 bases, and 18 bases stayed unmatched. Germline values: CDR1 SGHRS, CDR2 YFSETQ. Here the CDR3 reads CASSSTGNLASPGGYTF. The CDR3 DNA sequence: TGCGCCAGCAGCTCGACAGGGAACCTAGCCTCTCCTGGTGGCTACACCTTC.

With respect to this clonotype: This may arise from a read error, as a much more abundant clone is one base away. This sequence joins TRBV9 and TRBJ2-7; D gene unclear. The germline gives CDR1 SGDLS, CDR2 YYNGEE. Trimming stripped 10 bases from V and 3 bases from J, with 8 bases between. This CDR3 comprises 10 residues. Written as DNA, the CDR3 is TGTGCCGGGTTACTCTACGAGCAGTACTTC. Translating it yields CAGLLYEQYF.

This rearrangement joins TRBV24-1 to TRBJ2-1, with D unresolved. V lost 4 bases to trimming and J lost 2 bases, with 14 bases between them. CDR1 and CDR2 (germline): KGHDR, SFDVKD. This CDR3 is 16 amino acids long. The CDR3 sequence is CATSDLDASTYNEQFF. CDR3 sequence (DNA): TGTGCCACCAGTGACTTAGACGCAAGCACCTACAATGAGCAGTTCTTC.

Ten or more counts support this clonotype. The chain couples TRBV6-1 to TRBJ1-4; no reliable D call. CDR3 size: 14 residues. The V and J ends lost 5 bases and 2 bases respectively, with 9 bases between them. The germline CDR1 and CDR2 sequences are MNHNS and SASEGT. CDR3 amino acids: CASSQGGTNEKLFF. CDR3 in DNA: TGTGCCAGCAGTCAAGGAGGGACTAATGAAAAACTGTTTTTT.

As concerns this clonotype: This may come from a read error, since a much larger clone is one base off. The chain couples TRBV19 to TRBJ1-3, with D maybe TRBD1 (5 bases). The CDR3 sequence is 17 residues long. Germline-derived CDR1 and CDR2 are LNHDA and SQIVND (reference sequence). CDR3 DNA sequence: TGTGCCAGTAGTGGGGGACTAAGGACGGCTTCTGGAGACACCATATATTTT. Its protein product is CASSGGLRTASGDTIYF.

The chain joins TRBV12-3 or TRBV12-4 to TRBJ2-2; 8 nucleotides agree with TRBD2. V was pared by 0 bases and J by 7 bases, with 1 base of the junction left unmatched. The CDR3 is 14 amino acids. This CDR3 is CASSLALAGGELFF. DNA of the CDR3: TGTGCCAGCAGTTTAGCTCTAGCGGGCGGGGAGCTGTTTTTT.

This clonotype was seen a few times. V is TRBV4-2 and J is TRBJ1-1; possible D gene TRBD1, 5 bases. This CDR3 contains 14 residues. CDR1 LGHNA and CDR2 YNFKEQ come from the germline V gene. The V and J ends lost 4 bases and 5 bases respectively, with 14 bases between them. CDR3 sequence (DNA): TGTGCCAGCAGCCCGGCGAGAGAGGGGACTGAAGCTTTCTTT. As protein: CASSPAREGTEAFF.

J is TRBJ2-7 and V is TRBV15; maybe TRBD2 (6 bases). Germline assignment: CDR1 LNHNV and CDR2 YYDKDF (reference sequence). The CDR3 sequence is 16 residues long. V lost 0 bases, J lost 2 bases, and 14 bases lay in between. CDR3 sequence (DNA): TGTGCCACCAGCAGAGATACCCTAGCGACGCCCTACGAGCAGTACTTC. This sequence encodes CATSRDTLATPYEQYF.

This clonotype was detected ten times or more. The V and J genes are TRBV7-8 and TRBJ2-5, with 8 bases matching TRBD2. CDR1 is SGHVS and CDR2 is FQNEAQ in the germline V gene. Unmatched junction bases numbered 13, after V lost 5 bases and J lost 2 bases. This CDR3 comprises 17 residues. For the CDR3, the DNA is TGTGCCAGCAGCCCCCGGTGGGAGCGGGGGTCTCAAGAGACCCAGTACTTC. Protein sequence: CASSPRWERGSQETQYF. The variable domain in full, completed from reference TRBV7-8 and TRBJ2-5, reads GAGVSQSPRYKVAKRGQDVALRCDPISGHVSLFWYQQALGQGPEFLTYFQNEAQLDKSGLPSDRFFAERPEGSVSTLKIQRTQQEDSAVYLCASSPRWERGSQETQYFGPGTRLLVL.

The chain employs TRBV5-1 and TRBJ2-5; 7 bases map to TRBD2. CDR1 SGHRS and CDR2 YFSETQ come from the germline V gene. The CDR3 length is 15 residues. Germline trimming cut 0 bases from V and 5 bases from J; bases unmatched to any gene: 7. The DNA of the CDR3 is TGCGCCAGCAGCTTGGGCGGGAGACCCGGGGAGACCCAGTACTTC. Its protein product is CASSLGGRPGETQYF.

With respect to this clonotype: This could be a read error, since a much larger clone is one nucleotide away. The chain combines TRBV3-1 with TRBJ2-7; 9 bases agree with TRBD2. Germline assignment: CDR1 LGHDT and CDR2 YNNKEL (reference sequence). There are 14 residues in the CDR3. The CDR3 coding sequence is TGTGCCAGCCCCCCCAGACTAGCGGCTTACGCGCAGTACTTC. This codes for CASPPRLAAYAQYF.

The CDR3 bases are TGTGCCAGTTACGCGGGATCCCAAGAGACCCAGTACTTC. Translation: CASYAGSQETQYF. This sequence joins TRBV6-1 and TRBJ2-5, with D possibly TRBD2 on 6 matching bases. This CDR3 is 13 amino acids long. Deletions cut 9 bases from V and 1 base from J, with 12 bases between. The germline V gene has CDR1 MNHNS and CDR2 SASEGT.

Only a few counts were recorded for this clonotype. Likely a read error: the CDR3 ends without its conserved phenylalanine or tryptophan. The chain combines TRBV7-6 with TRBJ2-5, with D maybe TRBD1 (5 bases). The CDR3 consists of 13 residues. The germline CDR1 and CDR2 sequences are SGHVS and FNYEAQ. The CDR3 sequence is CASSLEGVETQYS. Here the CDR3 DNA reads TGCGCCAGCAGCTTGGAAGGGGTCGAGACCCAGTACTCC.

This clonotype was detected a few times. The chain joins TRBV18 to TRBJ1-3; 7 bases map to TRBD1. CDR3 length: 16 amino acids. With 4 bases clipped from V and 3 bases from J, the junction kept 9 bases outside the gene matches. Germline V gene data show CDR1 as KGHSH and CDR2 as LQKENI. The CDR3 region is CASSHVPGGSGNTIYF. The CDR3 DNA follows: TGTGCCAGCTCACACGTACCAGGGGGTAGTGGAAACACCATATATTTT.

This clonotype was found many times. The chain recombines TRBV5-1 with TRBJ1-2; a weak D match, TRBD1 (6 bases). V lost 4 bases, J lost 6 bases, and 13 bases lay in between. Germline CDR1 reads SGHRS; CDR2 reads YFSETQ. CDR3 length: 13 amino acids. CDR3 sequence reads: CASSPDEGDGYTF. The CDR3 nucleotides are TGCGCCAGCAGCCCCGACGAGGGGGATGGCTACACCTTC.

The V gene is TRBV2, the J gene TRBJ2-5; 11 positions agree with TRBD2. Per germline, CDR1 SNHLY and CDR2 FYNNEI. V lost 1 base, J lost 3 bases, and 13 bases stayed unmatched. The CDR3 covers 19 residues. The CDR3 sequence: CASSEVTSSGGWWEETQYF. The DNA of the CDR3 is TGTGCCAGCAGTGAAGTAACCTCTAGCGGGGGGTGGTGGGAAGAGACCCAGTACTTC.